This is a list of T cell receptor beta chains from one sample in a study of blood T cell repertoires in COVID-19. Assay used: immunoSEQ multiplex PCR; TCRdb lists only in-frame clones, some missing. Here the sample spans about 59,000 clones, roughly 80% being singletons. The sequencing input was peripheral blood. The receptor source for this set is a woman aged 50 to 60 with active or convalescent COVID-19. Each CDR3 is given with its conserved first and last residue. Fields, in order: D gene, V gene, J gene, clone size, CDR3 protein, CDR3 DNA. A D gene is named only where the DNA matches it firmly. Some rows have no size entry. The others give once, few or many, or a class for an expanded clone.

-	TRBV10-2	TRBJ2-7	-	CASSQDQAYEQYF	TGCGCCAGCAGCCAAGACCAGGCCTACGAGCAGTACTTC
-	TRBV15	TRBJ1-1	-	CATSRGKGRGGTEAFF	TGTGCCACCAGCAGAGGAAAGGGCAGGGGAGGGACTGAAGCTTTCTTT
TRBD2	TRBV3-1/TRBV3-2	TRBJ2-2	-	CASSPLGLAGRTGELFF	TGTGCCAGCAGCCCACTCGGGCTAGCGGGCCGCACCGGGGAGCTGTTTTTT
-	TRBV11-1	TRBJ2-3	-	CASSLARSGNTQYF	TGTGCCAGCAGCTTAGCTCGCTCAGGGAATACGCAGTATTTT
-	TRBV6-6	TRBJ1-1	-	CASSYSGANTEAFF	TGTGCCAGCAGTTATTCAGGGGCGAACACTGAAGCTTTCTTT
-	TRBV6-5	TRBJ2-2	few	CASTLTGDYTGELFF	TGTGCCAGCACGTTAACAGGAGATTACACCGGGGAGCTGTTTTTT
TRBD1	TRBV5-6	TRBJ2-2	medium-sized	CASSGWDRGNTGELFF	TGTGCCAGCAGCGGCTGGGACAGGGGGAACACCGGGGAGCTGTTTTTT
-	TRBV6-2/TRBV6-3	TRBJ2-7	-	CASSYGRDSYYEQYF	TGTGCCAGCAGTTACGGGCGGGACAGCTACTACGAGCAGTACTTC
TRBD1	TRBV30	TRBJ2-7	-	CACRQGPGEQYF	TGTGCCTGTCGACAGGGGCCGGGCGAGCAGTACTTC
TRBD1	TRBV5-6	TRBJ2-2	-	CASSLARGSDTGELFF	TGTGCCAGCAGCTTGGCCAGGGGGTCGGACACCGGGGAGCTGTTTTTT
TRBD1	TRBV6-4	TRBJ1-2	once	CASSEDRDVGGYTF	TGTGCCAGCAGTGAAGACAGGGACGTCGGGGGCTACACCTTC
TRBD1	TRBV6-6	TRBJ1-5	-	CASTGQGNQPQHF	TGTGCCAGCACCGGACAGGGCAATCAGCCCCAGCATTTT
TRBD2	TRBV7-7	TRBJ2-1	-	CASSISGSSYNEQFF	TGTGCCAGCAGCATTAGCGGGAGCTCCTACAATGAGCAGTTCTTC
-	TRBV5-1	TRBJ2-7	-	CASSLEGPRGYEQYF	TGCGCCAGCAGCTTGGAAGGGCCCAGGGGCTACGAGCAGTACTTC
TRBD2	TRBV19	TRBJ2-2	-	CASSFRGAGVELFF	TGTGCCAGTAGTTTTCGTGGAGCGGGAGTTGAGCTGTTTTTT
-	TRBV27	TRBJ2-2	-	CASKPTQLTGELFF	TGTGCCAGCAAGCCGACACAGCTAACCGGGGAGCTGTTTTTT
TRBD1	TRBV29-1	TRBJ1-2	-	CSVGQGGYGYTF	TGCAGCGTTGGTCAGGGGGGCTATGGCTACACCTTC
TRBD1	TRBV7-2	TRBJ1-1	few	CASSFQTGVTEAFF	TGTGCCAGCAGCTTTCAAACAGGGGTCACTGAAGCTTTCTTT
TRBD1	TRBV5-8	TRBJ1-1	once	CASSLAGGGEAFF	TGTGCCAGCAGCTTGGCAGGGGGTGGTGAAGCTTTCTTT
TRBD1	TRBV5-1	TRBJ2-2	-	CASSPKPGRGPGELFF	TGCGCCAGCAGCCCCAAGCCGGGCAGGGGGCCCGGGGAGCTGTTTTTT
TRBD1	TRBV4-1	TRBJ2-3	-	CASSQDPQGALDTQYF	TGCGCCAGCAGCCAAGATCCACAGGGGGCCTTAGATACGCAGTATTTT